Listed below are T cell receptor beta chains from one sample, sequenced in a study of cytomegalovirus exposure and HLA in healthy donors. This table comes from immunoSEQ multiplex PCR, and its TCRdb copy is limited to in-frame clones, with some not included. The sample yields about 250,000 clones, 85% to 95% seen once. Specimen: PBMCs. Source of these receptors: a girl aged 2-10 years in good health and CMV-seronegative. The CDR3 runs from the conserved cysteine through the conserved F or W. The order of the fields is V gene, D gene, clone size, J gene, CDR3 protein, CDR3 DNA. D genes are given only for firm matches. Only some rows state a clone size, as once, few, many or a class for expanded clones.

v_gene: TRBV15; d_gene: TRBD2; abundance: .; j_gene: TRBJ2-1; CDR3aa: CATRAGGQNNEQFF; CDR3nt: TGTGCCACCCGGGCGGGAGGACAAAACAATGAGCAGTTCTTC
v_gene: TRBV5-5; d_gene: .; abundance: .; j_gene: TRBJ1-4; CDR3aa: CASSYTGLANEKLFF; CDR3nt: TGTGCCAGCAGCTACACAGGGTTGGCTAATGAAAAACTGTTTTTT
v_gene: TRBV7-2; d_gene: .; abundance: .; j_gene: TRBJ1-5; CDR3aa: CASSLFTVGQPQHF; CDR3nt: TGTGCCAGCAGCTTATTTACAGTCGGACAGCCCCAGCATTTT
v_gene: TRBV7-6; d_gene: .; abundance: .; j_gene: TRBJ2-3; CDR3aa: CASSLAHTDTQYF; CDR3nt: TGTGCCAGCAGCTTAGCCCACACAGATACGCAGTATTTT
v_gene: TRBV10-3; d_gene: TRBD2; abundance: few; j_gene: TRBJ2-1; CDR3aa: CAISDRTSSIGGVSYNEQFF; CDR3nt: TGTGCCATCAGTGATAGGACTAGCTCAATTGGGGGGGTATCCTACAATGAGCAGTTCTTC
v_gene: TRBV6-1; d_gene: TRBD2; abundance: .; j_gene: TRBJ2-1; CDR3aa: CASSGPGGAFTYNEQFF; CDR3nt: TGTGCCAGCAGTGGTCCGGGGGGGGCCTTCACCTACAATGAGCAGTTCTTC
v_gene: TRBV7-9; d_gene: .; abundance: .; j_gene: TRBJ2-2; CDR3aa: CASSPEVNTGELFF; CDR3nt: TGTGCCAGCAGCCCAGAGGTGAACACCGGGGAGCTGTTTTTT
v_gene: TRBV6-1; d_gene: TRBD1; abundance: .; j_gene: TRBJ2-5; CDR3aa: CASGDSFLQTQYF; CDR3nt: TGTGCCAGCGGGGACAGCTTTCTACAGACCCAGTACTTC
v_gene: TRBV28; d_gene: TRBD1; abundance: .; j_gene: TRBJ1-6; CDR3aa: CASSRRDRDNSPLHF; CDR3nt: TGTGCCAGCAGTAGACGAGACAGGGATAATTCACCCCTCCACTTT
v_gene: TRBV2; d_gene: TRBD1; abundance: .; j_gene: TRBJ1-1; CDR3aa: CASGRDRGEISTEAFF; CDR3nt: TGTGCCAGCGGCCGGGACAGGGGGGAAATCAGCACTGAAGCTTTCTTT
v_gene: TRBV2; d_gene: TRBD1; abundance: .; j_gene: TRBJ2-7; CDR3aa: CASSPGQGPYEQYF; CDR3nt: TGTGCCAGCAGCCCGGGACAGGGTCCCTACGAGCAGTACTTC
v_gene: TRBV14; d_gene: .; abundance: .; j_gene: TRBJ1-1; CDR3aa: CASSQDMSDDTEAFF; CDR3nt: TGTGCCAGCAGCCAAGATATGAGTGATGACACTGAAGCTTTCTTT
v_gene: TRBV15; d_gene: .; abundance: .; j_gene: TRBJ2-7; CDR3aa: CATSRESNWVGAYEQYF; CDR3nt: TGTGCCACCAGCAGAGAGTCTAATTGGGTCGGGGCCTACGAGCAGTACTTC
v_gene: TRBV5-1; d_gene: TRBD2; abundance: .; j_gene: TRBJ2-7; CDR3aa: CASSLGLAGVVGYEQYF; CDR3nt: TGCGCCAGCAGCTTGGGACTAGCGGGAGTTGTGGGCTACGAGCAGTACTTC
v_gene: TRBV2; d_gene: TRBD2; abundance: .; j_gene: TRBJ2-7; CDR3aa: CARSSSGRAVLYEQYF; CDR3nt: TGTGCCAGGTCGTCTAGCGGGAGGGCCGTTTTATACGAGCAGTACTTC
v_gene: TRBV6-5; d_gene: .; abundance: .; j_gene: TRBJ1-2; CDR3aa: CASSYSAGENYGYTF; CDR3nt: TGTGCCAGCAGTTACTCGGCAGGGGAGAACTATGGCTACACCTTC
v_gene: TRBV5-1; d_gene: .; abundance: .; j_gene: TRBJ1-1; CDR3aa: CASSPGGLNTEAFF; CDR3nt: TGCGCCAGCAGCCCCGGGGGACTGAACACTGAAGCTTTCTTT
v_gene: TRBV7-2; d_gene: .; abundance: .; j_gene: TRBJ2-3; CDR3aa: CATMWAPDTQYF; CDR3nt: TGTGCCACCATGTGGGCACCAGATACGCAGTATTTT
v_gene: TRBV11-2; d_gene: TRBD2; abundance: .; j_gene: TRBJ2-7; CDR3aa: CASSYGTSPYEQYF; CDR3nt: TGTGCCAGCAGCTACGGGACTAGCCCCTACGAGCAGTACTTC
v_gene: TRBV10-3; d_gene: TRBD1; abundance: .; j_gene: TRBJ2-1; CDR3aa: CAISERGQGNNEQFF; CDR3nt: TGTGCCATCAGTGAGCGAGGACAGGGGAACAATGAGCAGTTCTTC
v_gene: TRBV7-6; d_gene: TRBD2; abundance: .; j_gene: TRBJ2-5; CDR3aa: CASSLGVAGGAETQYF; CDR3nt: TGTGCCAGCAGCTTAGGGGTAGCGGGAGGGGCGGAGACCCAGTACTTC
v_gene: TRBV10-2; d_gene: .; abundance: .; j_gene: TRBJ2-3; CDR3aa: CASSELLATSFTDTQYF; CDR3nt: TGCGCCAGCAGTGAGTTGCTAGCGACCTCTTTCACAGATACGCAGTATTTT
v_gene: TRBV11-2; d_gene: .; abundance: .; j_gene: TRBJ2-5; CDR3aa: CASSPGSETQYF; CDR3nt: TGTGCCAGCAGCCCAGGGTCGGAGACCCAGTACTTC
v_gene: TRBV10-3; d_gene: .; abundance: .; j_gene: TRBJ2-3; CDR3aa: CAISGGPSTDPQYF; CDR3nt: TGTGCCATCAGTGGCGGACCTAGCACAGATCCGCAGTATTTT
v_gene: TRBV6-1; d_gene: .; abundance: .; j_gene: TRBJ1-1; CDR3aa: CASSEADMAEAFF; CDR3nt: TGTGCCAGCAGTGAAGCGGACATGGCTGAAGCTTTCTTT
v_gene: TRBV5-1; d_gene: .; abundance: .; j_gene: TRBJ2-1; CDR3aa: CASSLGRTDDNEQFF; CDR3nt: TGCGCCAGCAGTCTGGGCCGGACAGATGACAATGAGCAGTTCTTC
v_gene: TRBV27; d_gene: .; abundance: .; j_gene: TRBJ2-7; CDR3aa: CASSLSGGYGSYEQYF; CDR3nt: TGTGCCAGCAGTTTATCAGGAGGGTACGGCTCCTACGAGCAGTACTTC
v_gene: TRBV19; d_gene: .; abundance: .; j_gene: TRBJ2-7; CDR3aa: CASSIASSYEQYF; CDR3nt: TGTGCCAGTAGTATCGCTAGCTCCTACGAGCAGTACTTC
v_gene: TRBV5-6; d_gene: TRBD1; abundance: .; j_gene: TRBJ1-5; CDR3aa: CASSFTGGAGYSNQPQHF; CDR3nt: TGTGCCAGCAGCTTTACAGGGGGCGCAGGGTATAGCAATCAGCCCCAGCATTTT
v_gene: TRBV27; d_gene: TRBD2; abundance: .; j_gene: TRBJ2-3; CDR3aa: CASRAGRTSSSAGTDTQYF; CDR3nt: TGTGCCAGCCGTGCCGGTAGGACTAGCTCCTCGGCTGGCACAGATACGCAGTATTTT
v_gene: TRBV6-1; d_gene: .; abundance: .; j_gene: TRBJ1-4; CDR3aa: CASSSVGVGNEKLFF; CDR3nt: TGTGCCAGCAGCTCGGTAGGGGTGGGTAATGAAAAACTGTTTTTT
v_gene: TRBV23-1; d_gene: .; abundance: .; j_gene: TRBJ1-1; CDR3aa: CASSQFQGRDTEAFF; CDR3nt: TGCGCCAGCAGTCAATTCCAGGGCAGGGACACTGAAGCTTTCTTT
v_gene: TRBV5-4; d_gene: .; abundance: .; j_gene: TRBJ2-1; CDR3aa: CASSLAGLFGEQFF; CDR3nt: TGTGCCAGCAGCTTGGCCGGTCTTTTCGGTGAGCAGTTCTTC
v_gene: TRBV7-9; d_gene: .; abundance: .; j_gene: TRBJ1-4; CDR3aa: CASSRTGGAGGEKLFF; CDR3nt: TGTGCCAGCAGCCGTACGGGGGGGGCAGGAGGTGAAAAACTGTTTTTT
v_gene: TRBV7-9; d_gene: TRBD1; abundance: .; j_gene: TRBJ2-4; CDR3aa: CASSSGQNLAKNIQYF; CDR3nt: TGTGCCAGCAGCTCGGGACAGAACCTAGCCAAAAACATTCAGTACTTC
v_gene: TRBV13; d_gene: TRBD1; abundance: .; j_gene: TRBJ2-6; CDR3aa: CATLDRDILSGANVLTF; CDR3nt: TGTGCCACCTTAGACAGGGACATACTCTCTGGGGCCAACGTCCTGACTTTC
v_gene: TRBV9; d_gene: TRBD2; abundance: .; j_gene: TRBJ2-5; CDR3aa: CASSVAGGQETQYF; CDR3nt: TGTGCCAGCAGCGTAGCGGGGGGCCAAGAGACCCAGTACTTC
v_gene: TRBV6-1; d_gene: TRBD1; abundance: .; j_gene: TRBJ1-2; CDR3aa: CASSEGTGGYYGYTF; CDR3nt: TGTGCCAGCAGTGAAGGTACAGGGGGCTACTATGGCTACACCTTC
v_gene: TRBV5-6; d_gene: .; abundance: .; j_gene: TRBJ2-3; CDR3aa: CASSLFGVSTDTQYF; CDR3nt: TGTGCCAGCAGCTTGTTCGGGGTTAGCACAGATACGCAGTATTTT
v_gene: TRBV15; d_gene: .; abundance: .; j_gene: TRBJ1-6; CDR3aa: CATSREGRGDRDSPLHF; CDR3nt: TGTGCCACCAGCAGAGAGGGCCGGGGTGATAGAGATTCACCCCTCCACTTT
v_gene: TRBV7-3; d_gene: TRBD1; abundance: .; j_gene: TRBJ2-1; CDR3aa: CASSLGTGGTNEQFF; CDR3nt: TGTGCCAGCAGCTTGGGGACAGGGGGAACAAATGAGCAGTTCTTC
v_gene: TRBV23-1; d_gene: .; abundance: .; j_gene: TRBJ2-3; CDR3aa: CASSQSSGTDTQYF; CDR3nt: TGCGCCAGCAGTCAATCTAGCGGCACAGATACGCAGTATTTT
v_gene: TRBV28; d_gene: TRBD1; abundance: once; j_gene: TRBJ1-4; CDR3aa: CASSTYSGTGLNEKLFF; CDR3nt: TGTGCCAGCAGTACATACTCCGGGACAGGGTTAAATGAAAAACTGTTTTTT
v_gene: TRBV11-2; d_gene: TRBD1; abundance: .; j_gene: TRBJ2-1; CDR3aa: CASSLTGVSNNEQFF; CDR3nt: TGTGCCAGCAGCCTTACAGGGGTGTCGAACAATGAGCAGTTCTTC
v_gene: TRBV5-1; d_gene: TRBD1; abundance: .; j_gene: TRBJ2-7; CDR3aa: CASSPGQGASEQYF; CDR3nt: TGCGCCAGCAGCCCGGGACAGGGGGCGTCCGAGCAGTACTTC
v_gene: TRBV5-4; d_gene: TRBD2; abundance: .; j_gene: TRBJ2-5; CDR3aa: CASSLPPGLQETQYF; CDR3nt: TGTGCCAGCAGCTTGCCTCCGGGACTACAAGAGACCCAGTACTTC
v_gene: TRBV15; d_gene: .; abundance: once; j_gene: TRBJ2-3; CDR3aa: CATSRDKLAGTDTQYF; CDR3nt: TGTGCCACCAGCAGAGATAAACTAGCAGGCACAGATACGCAGTATTTT
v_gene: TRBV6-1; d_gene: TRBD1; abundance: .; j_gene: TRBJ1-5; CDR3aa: CASGQGGNQPQHF; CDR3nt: TGTGCCAGCGGACAGGGAGGCAATCAGCCCCAGCATTTT
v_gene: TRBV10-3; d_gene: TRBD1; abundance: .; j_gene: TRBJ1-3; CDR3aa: CAISGQVSGNTIYF; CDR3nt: TGTGCCATCAGCGGACAGGTCTCTGGAAACACCATATATTTT
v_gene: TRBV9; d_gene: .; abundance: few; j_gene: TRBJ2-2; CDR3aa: CASTRLGGELFF; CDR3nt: TGTGCCAGCACCCGTCTCGGCGGGGAGCTGTTTTTT
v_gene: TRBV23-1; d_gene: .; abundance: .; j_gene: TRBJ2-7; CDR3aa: CASSQLRAGQVFYEQYF; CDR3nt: TGCGCCAGCAGTCAGCTTAGAGCGGGACAGGTATTCTACGAGCAGTACTTC
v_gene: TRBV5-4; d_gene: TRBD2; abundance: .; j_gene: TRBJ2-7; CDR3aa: CASSLTSGRVEQYF; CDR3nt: TGTGCCAGCAGCTTGACTAGCGGGAGGGTCGAGCAGTACTTC
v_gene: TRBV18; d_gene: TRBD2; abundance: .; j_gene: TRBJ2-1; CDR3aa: CASSSPTLAKTYNEQFF; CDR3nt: TGTGCCAGCTCATCACCGACACTAGCGAAGACTTACAATGAGCAGTTCTTC
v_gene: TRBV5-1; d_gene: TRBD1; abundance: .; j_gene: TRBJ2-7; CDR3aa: CASSSGTGVESYEQYF; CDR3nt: TGCGCCAGCAGCTCCGGGACAGGGGTTGAATCCTACGAGCAGTACTTC
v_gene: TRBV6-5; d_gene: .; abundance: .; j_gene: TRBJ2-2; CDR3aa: CASSMTGNTGELFF; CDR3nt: TGTGCCAGCAGCATGACAGGGAACACCGGGGAGCTGTTTTTT
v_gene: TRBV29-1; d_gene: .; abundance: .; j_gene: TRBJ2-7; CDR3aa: CSVAGWRDEGYEQYF; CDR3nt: TGCAGCGTTGCGGGATGGAGGGATGAGGGCTACGAGCAGTACTTC
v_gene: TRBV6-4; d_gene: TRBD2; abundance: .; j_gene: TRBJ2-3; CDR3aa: CASSPSGGADTQYF; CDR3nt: TGTGCCAGCAGCCCTAGCGGGGGGGCAGATACGCAGTATTTT
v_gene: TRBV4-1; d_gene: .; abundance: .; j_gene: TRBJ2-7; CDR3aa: CASSQGPPGIYEQYF; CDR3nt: TGCGCCAGCAGCCAAGGACCCCCGGGGATCTACGAGCAGTACTTC
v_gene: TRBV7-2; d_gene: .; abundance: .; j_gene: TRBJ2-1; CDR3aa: CASRSYEIFLTDNEQFF; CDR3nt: TGTGCCAGCAGGTCGTATGAGATATTCCTTACCGACAATGAGCAGTTCTTC